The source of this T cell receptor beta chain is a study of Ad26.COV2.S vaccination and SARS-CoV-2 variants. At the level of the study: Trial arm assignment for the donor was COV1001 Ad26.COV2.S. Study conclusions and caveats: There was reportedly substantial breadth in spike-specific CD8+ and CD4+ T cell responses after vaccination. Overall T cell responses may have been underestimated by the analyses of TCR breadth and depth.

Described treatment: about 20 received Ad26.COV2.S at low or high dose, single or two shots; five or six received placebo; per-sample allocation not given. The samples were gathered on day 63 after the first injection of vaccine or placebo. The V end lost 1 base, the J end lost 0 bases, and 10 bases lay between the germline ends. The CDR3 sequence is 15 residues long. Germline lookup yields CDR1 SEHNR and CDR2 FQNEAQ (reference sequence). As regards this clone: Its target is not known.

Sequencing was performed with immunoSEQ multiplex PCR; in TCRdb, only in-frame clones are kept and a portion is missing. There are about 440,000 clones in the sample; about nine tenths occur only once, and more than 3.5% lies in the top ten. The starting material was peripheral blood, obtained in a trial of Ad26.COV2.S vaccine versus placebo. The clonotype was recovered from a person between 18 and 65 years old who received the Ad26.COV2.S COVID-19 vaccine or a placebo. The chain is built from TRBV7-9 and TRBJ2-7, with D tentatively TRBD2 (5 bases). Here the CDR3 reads CASSLEGGPSYEQYF. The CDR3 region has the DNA TGTGCCAGCAGCTTAGAGGGCGGGCCCTCCTACGAGCAGTACTTC.